One sample yielded the 2 T cell receptor beta chains listed below, sequenced in a study of blood T cell repertoires in COVID-19. TCRdb keeps only in-frame clones here, not all; method: immunoSEQ multiplex PCR. The data show 250,000 to 350,000 clones, over 75% seen once. Sequenced material: peripheral blood. The receptors here all came from a woman aged 60-75 years with acute or convalescent COVID-19.

J is TRBJ2-2 and V is TRBV7-3, with TRBD1 as a possible D gene (6 bases). Germline V lookup: CDR1 SGHTA, CDR2 FQGTGA. The CDR3 loop spans 18 amino acids. V was clipped by 2 bases and J by 8 bases, with 24 bases between them. The CDR3 spells CASSLLSMVDRNSGELFF. CDR3 in DNA: TGTGCCAGCAGCTTACTCTCCATGGTCGACAGGAATTCTGGGGAGCTGTTTTTT.

This clone was seen only once. The V and J genes are TRBV9 and TRBJ1-1, with D unresolved. V lost 6 bases, J lost 2 bases, and 14 bases lay in between. The CDR3 covers 14 residues. Germline-derived CDR1 and CDR2 are SGDLS and YYNGEE. CDR3 sequence (DNA): TGTGCCAGCACGCCTCGGGCGGGTAACACTGAAGCTTTCTTT. This codes for CASTPRAGNTEAFF.